One and the same sample provided the 7 T cell receptor beta chains below, sequenced in a study of blood T cells in healthy people across ages. Alongside a J-beta primer mix, a sample-barcoded 5' primer served in a second PCR lasting about 7 to 11 cycles. From the 5' RACE reads, TCRdb called clonotypes with MiXCR, one entry per CDR3 protein. The data hold roughly 1.5 million distinct CDR3 sequences, with under 55% observed a single time. The sequenced sample was blood. These receptors came from a young woman in good health.

The chain carries TRBV28 and TRBJ1-4; 10 bases line up with TRBD1. Per germline, CDR1 MDHEN and CDR2 SYDVKM. V lost 6 bases to trimming and J lost 6 bases; unmatched junction nucleotides: 7. The CDR3 is made up of 15 amino acids. CDR3 loop: CASRFRDRGHEKLFF. CDR3 nucleotides: TGTGCCAGCAGATTTAGGGACAGGGGACATGAAAAACTGTTTTTT.

This clonotype was picked up a small number of times. In DNA, the CDR3 is TGTGCCACCAGTGATTTGTTGGCTAGCGGGATAGCTGAGCAGTTCTTC. Its translation: CATSDLLASGIAEQFF. The chain recombines TRBV24-1 with TRBJ2-1, with 9 bases identical to TRBD2. The CDR3 is 16 amino acids. CDR1 and CDR2 from the germline V gene are KGHDR and SFDVKD. The ends lost 0 bases at V and 9 bases at J; junction bases unmatched: 8.

This clonotype occurred a few times. This chain uses TRBV4-3 with TRBJ1-4; D is undetermined. V lost 3 bases to trimming and J lost 10 bases, with 18 bases between them. The germline gives CDR1 LGHNA, CDR2 YSLEER. CDR3 length: 15 amino acids. CDR3 in amino acids: CASSHPLVSFGKLFF. CDR3 nucleotide sequence: TGCGCCAGCAGCCATCCACTCGTGAGTTTCGGAAAACTGTTTTTT.

V gene TRBV20-1 combines with J gene TRBJ1-1, with D uncertain. V was trimmed by 5 bases and J by 4 bases, leaving 14 bases between them. Germline V gives CDR1 DFQATT, CDR2 SNEGSKA (reference sequence). The CDR3 loop spans 13 amino acids. CDR3 nucleotide sequence: TGCAGTGCTCCCCAAATACTTGGCACTGAAGCTTTCTTT. Its protein is CSAPQILGTEAFF.

This chain links TRBV7-8 with TRBJ1-2, with TRBD1 matching over 12 bases. Germline V gene lookup returns CDR1 SGHVS and CDR2 FQNEAQ. The J segment lost 2 bases and the V segment lost 5 bases, leaving 3 bases of the junction unmatched. The length of the CDR3 is 15 residues. The CDR3 nucleotides are TGTGCCAGCAGCCGGGACAGGGGGCGGAACTATGGCTACACCTTC. It specifies CASSRDRGRNYGYTF.

This clonotype has only a few counts. The CDR3: CASTAAGVYGYTF. For the CDR3, the DNA is TGTGCCAGCACAGCGGCAGGAGTCTATGGCTACACCTTC. The chain is built from TRBV6-2 or TRBV6-3 and TRBJ1-2; no firm D call. This CDR3 has 13 amino acids. Germline CDR1 reads MNHEY; CDR2 reads SVGEGT. Deletions cut 7 bases from V and 4 bases from J, with 13 bases between.

The chain carries TRBV29-1 and TRBJ2-7; tentatively, D is TRBD2 (5 bases). This CDR3 region has 14 residues. Germline CDR1 and CDR2: SQVTM and ANQGSEA. Between the trimmed V and J ends, which lost 2 bases and 0 bases, there was a span of 11 bases. The DNA of the CDR3 is TGCAGCGTTGAAAAGAGTGGGAGCTCCTACGAGCAGTACTTC. Translating it yields CSVEKSGSSYEQYF.